The next 5 T cell receptor beta chains were all read from a single sample in a study of beta chain features in type 1 diabetes. Reverse transcribing all isolated RNA meant expressed TCRB transcripts were sequenced. Data came from immunoSEQ multiplex PCR; TCRdb stores just in-frame clones and leaves some out. The table lists about 290,000 clones, about 7.8% of them singletons. Sequenced material: central memory CD4+ T cells from blood. The receptor source for this set is a woman between 18 and 29 years old in good health.

V and J are TRBV14 and TRBJ1-3, with a weak D call TRBD1 (5 bases). The germline V and J ends were trimmed by 4 bases and 2 bases, with 9 bases remaining between them. The germline CDR1 and CDR2 sequences are SGHDN and FVKESK. The length of the CDR3 is 14 residues. CDR3 in amino acids: CASSPGHAGNTIYF. CDR3 bases: TGTGCCAGCAGCCCAGGACATGCTGGAAACACCATATATTTT.

In its sample, this clone was seen a few times. V and J are TRBV5-1 and TRBJ2-5; no clear D gene. The CDR3 totals 14 residues. V was trimmed by 0 bases and J by 5 bases, leaving 11 bases between them. The germline CDR1 and CDR2 sequences are SGHRS and YFSETQ. The CDR3 DNA reads TGCGCCAGCAGCTTGGCCTCGACAACGGAGACCCAGTACTTC. It translates to CASSLASTTETQYF.

The rearrangement links TRBV5-8 to TRBJ2-3; the D gene could be TRBD1 or TRBD2 (5 bases each). Germline V lookup: CDR1 SGHTS, CDR2 YDEGEE. V lost 0 bases and J lost 1, with 12 bases in between. The CDR3 totals 16 residues. CDR3 residues: CASSLGEGLGTDTQYF. In DNA form, the CDR3 reads TGTGCCAGCAGCTTGGGAGAGGGGTTGGGCACAGATACGCAGTATTTT.

The V and J genes are TRBV6-6 and TRBJ1-1; no firm D call. Per the germline V gene, CDR1 is MNHNY and CDR2 is SVGAGI (reference sequence). V lost 7 bases, J lost 4 bases, and 10 bases lay in between. This CDR3 has 12 residues. The CDR3 reads CASNYKITEAFF. CDR3 bases: TGTGCCAGCAACTACAAGATCACTGAAGCTTTCTTT.

This clone was counted between two and nine times. This chain uses TRBV11-3 with TRBJ1-5, with TRBD1 identical over 7 bases. This CDR3 has 14 residues. Germline V CDR1 and CDR2: SGHNT, YENEEA. V lost 2 bases, J lost 2 bases, and 0 bases stayed unmatched. As DNA, the CDR3 is TGTGCCAGCAGCTTAACAGGGGGCAATCAGCCCCAGCATTTT. It specifies CASSLTGGNQPQHF. The complete variable domain, with remaining parts taken from reference TRBV11-3 and TRBJ1-5, reads EAGVVQSPRYKIIEKKQPVAFWCNPISGHNTLYWYLQNLGQGPELLIRYENEEAVDDSQLPKDRFSAERLKGVDSTLKIQPAELGDSAVYLCASSLTGGNQPQHFGDGTRLSIL.